A selection of T cell receptor beta chains follows, all from one sample in a study of T cells expressing NK-cell markers. TCRdb reanalyzed the 5' RACE reads and collapses them to one entry per CDR3 protein, without DNA. The sample's table shows a few hundred thousand distinct CDR3 sequences. Sequenced input: blood T cells: a sorted CD56 or NKG2C T cell subset, CD4+ or CD8+ T cells, or bulk PBMC T cells (not recorded which). Source of these receptors: a man between 18 and 29 years old in good health. CDR3s include the opening cysteine and the closing phenylalanine or tryptophan.

V: TRBV7-9
length: 15
J: TRBJ2-3
CDR3: CASSRRTGDTDTQYF

V: TRBV28
length: 16
J: TRBJ2-1
CDR3: CASSPDGWEGGNEQFF

V: TRBV6-5
length: 15
J: TRBJ2-5
CDR3: CASSYLGPYVGTQYF

V: TRBV5-1
length: 14
J: TRBJ2-4
CDR3: CASRTSGSGDIQYF

V: TRBV20-1
length: 12
J: TRBJ2-3
CDR3: CSAGTGTDTQYF

V: TRBV5-1
length: 15
J: TRBJ2-1
CDR3: CASNPAGGSYNEQFF

V: TRBV10-3
length: 16
J: TRBJ1-3
CDR3: CAISDDDRAKGNTIYF

V: TRBV20-1
length: 13
J: TRBJ2-3
CDR3: CSARFGRGGSQYF

V: TRBV12-3/TRBV12-4
length: 14
J: TRBJ1-1
CDR3: CASSKRLPTGEAFF

V: TRBV7-2
length: 15
J: TRBJ2-3
CDR3: CASSPGIWDTDTQYF

V: TRBV15
length: 15
J: TRBJ2-1
CDR3: CATSPPGQGASEQFF

V: TRBV20-1
length: 14
J: TRBJ2-3
CDR3: CSAPGLRGADTQYF

V: TRBV12-3/TRBV12-4
length: 14
J: TRBJ2-7
CDR3: CASMGLASWGEQYF

V: TRBV6-5
length: 15
J: TRBJ2-7
CDR3: CASSWLRTSSYEQYF

V: TRBV25-1
length: 11
J: TRBJ2-1
CDR3: CASRGTAKQFF

V: TRBV6-5
length: 13
J: TRBJ2-7
CDR3: CASSYSKGYEQYF

V: TRBV12-3/TRBV12-4
length: 15
J: TRBJ2-3
CDR3: CASSFSASSTDTQYF

V: TRBV14
length: 15
J: TRBJ2-1
CDR3: CASSPDRPHINEQFF

V: TRBV5-1
length: 14
J: TRBJ1-2
CDR3: CASSPGTGSRGYTF

V: TRBV20-1
length: 14
J: TRBJ2-7
CDR3: CSAPTSLPSGEQYF

V: TRBV12-3/TRBV12-4
length: 15
J: TRBJ1-2
CDR3: CASSLARGSHYGYTF

V: TRBV27
length: 15
J: TRBJ1-5
CDR3: CASRAFLTDHQPQHF

V: TRBV7-7
length: 16
J: TRBJ2-2
CDR3: CASTPGRTVNTGELFF

V: TRBV7-2
length: 16
J: TRBJ1-5
CDR3: CASSLRQGDSNQPQHF

V: TRBV30
length: 18
J: TRBJ2-3
CDR3: CAWSLGLAGPPGTDTQYF